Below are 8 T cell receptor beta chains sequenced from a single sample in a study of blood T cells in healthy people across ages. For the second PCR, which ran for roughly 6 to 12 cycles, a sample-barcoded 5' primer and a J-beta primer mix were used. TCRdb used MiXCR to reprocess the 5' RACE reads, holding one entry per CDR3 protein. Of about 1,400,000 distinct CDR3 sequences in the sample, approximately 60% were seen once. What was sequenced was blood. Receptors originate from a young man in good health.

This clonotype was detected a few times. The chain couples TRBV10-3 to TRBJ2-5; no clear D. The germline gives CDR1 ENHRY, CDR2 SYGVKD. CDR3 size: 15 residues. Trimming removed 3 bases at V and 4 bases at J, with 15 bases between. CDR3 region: CAISDGGRRGETQYF. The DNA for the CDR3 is TGTGCCATCAGTGATGGCGGACGCCGTGGAGAGACCCAGTACTTC.

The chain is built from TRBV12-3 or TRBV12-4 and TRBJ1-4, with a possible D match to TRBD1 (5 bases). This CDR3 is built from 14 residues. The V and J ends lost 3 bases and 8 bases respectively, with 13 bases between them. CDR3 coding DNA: TGTGCCAGCAGTTTCCGGGGCCTGGACGAAAAACTGTTTTTT. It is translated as CASSFRGLDEKLFF.

The CDR3 loop is CSVVGVPSSPYEQYF. CDR3 nucleotide sequence: TGCAGCGTTGTTGGGGTCCCTAGCTCCCCCTACGAGCAGTACTTC. The chain recombines TRBV29-1 with TRBJ2-7, with D possibly matching TRBD2 (5 bases). Germline V CDR1 and CDR2: SQVTM, ANQGSEA. V was pared by 4 bases and J by 2 bases, with 18 bases between. The CDR3 has 15 amino acids.

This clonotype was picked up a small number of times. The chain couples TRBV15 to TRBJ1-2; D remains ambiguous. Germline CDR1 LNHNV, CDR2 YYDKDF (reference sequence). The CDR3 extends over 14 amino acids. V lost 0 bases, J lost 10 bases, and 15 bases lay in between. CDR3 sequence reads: CATSRDGTLMAYTF. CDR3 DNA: TGTGCCACCAGCAGAGATGGTACATTGATGGCCTACACCTTC.

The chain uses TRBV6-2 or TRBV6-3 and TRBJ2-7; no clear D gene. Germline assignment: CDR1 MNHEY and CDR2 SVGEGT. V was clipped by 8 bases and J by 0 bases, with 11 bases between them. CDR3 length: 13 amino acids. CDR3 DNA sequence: TGTGCCAGCGTCCCTCAGAGCTCCTACGAGCAGTACTTC. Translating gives CASVPQSSYEQYF.

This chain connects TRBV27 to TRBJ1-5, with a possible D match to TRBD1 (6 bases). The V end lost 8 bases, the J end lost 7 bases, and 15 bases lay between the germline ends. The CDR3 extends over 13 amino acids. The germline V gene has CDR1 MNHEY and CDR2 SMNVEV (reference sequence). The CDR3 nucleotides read TGTGCCAGCCCCCAAGGGACACAACAGCCCCAGCATTTT. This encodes CASPQGTQQPQHF.

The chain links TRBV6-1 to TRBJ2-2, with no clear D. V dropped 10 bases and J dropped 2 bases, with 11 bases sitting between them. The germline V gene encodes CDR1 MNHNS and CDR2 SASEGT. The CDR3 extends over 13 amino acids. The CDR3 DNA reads TGTGCCACCGGCCCTCGTAACACCGGGGAGCTGTTTTTT. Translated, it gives CATGPRNTGELFF.

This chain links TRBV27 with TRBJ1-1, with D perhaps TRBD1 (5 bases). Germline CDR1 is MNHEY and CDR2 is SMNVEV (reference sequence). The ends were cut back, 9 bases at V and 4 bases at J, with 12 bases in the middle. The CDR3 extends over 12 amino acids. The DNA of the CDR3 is TGTGCCAGTGCGGAAGGGGTCACTGAAGCTTTCTTT. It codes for CASAEGVTEAFF.